The entry below gives a single T cell receptor (beta chain) sequence along with its context. Treatment: oral pan-JAK inhibitor, 5-10 mg twice daily. This record comes from a study of CD8+ T cells in alopecia areata. Germline loops: CDR1 SGHTA, CDR2 FQGNSA. V lost 2 bases and J lost 5, with 12 bases in between. The CDR3 extends over 14 amino acids. Extraction of RNA preceded its reverse transcription into cDNA, which served as the sequencing template. Sequenced by immunoSEQ multiplex PCR; TCRdb stores in-frame clones only, minus some. This table has about 120,000 clones, 56% appearing once. The chain has TRBV7-2 and TRBJ2-5, with D unresolved. This material consisted of CD4+ T cells sorted from blood, taken at week 24, from a patient treated with tofacitinib. The sequence was collected from a human donor with alopecia areata. The CDR3, as DNA: TGTGCCAGCAGCTTAATGCGCAGCAGCGAGACCCAGTACTTC. This encodes CASSLMRSSETQYF.